The rows below give T cell receptor beta chains drawn from one sample of a study of CD8 T cells in ankylosing spondylitis. TCRdb ran MiXCR on the 5' RACE reads and lists one entry per CDR3 protein. The sample yields more than 650,000 distinct CDR3 sequences, about 10% seen once. Input material: blood, either unsorted or a sorted T cell fraction (not recorded which). The source of these receptors is a male donor with ankylosing spondylitis. CDR3s include the opening cysteine and the closing phenylalanine or tryptophan. D genes are given only for firm matches. Clone size is not always given. Where it is, it says once, few, many or a class for expanded clones.

>TRBD1|NA|TRBJ2-7|TRBV13
TGTGCCAGCAGCCCCAGTCAGGGGGCTGACGAGCAGTACTTC
CASSPSQGADEQYF
>NA|many|TRBJ2-1|TRBV11-1
TGTGCCAGCAGCCCCGCGCCGGGACGCGACAATGAGCAGTTCTTC
CASSPAPGRDNEQFF
>NA|NA|TRBJ1-5|TRBV29-1
TGCAGCGTTGCCTCTGGGAATAGCAATCAGCCCCAGCATTTT
CSVASGNSNQPQHF
>TRBD1|NA|TRBJ1-2|TRBV5-1
TGCGCCAGCAGCACGGACAGGGTGGGCTATGGCTACACCTTC
CASSTDRVGYGYTF
>NA|NA|TRBJ2-5|TRBV4-2
TGTGCCAGCAGCCAAGTCCCCCAGGTACCGTACCAAGAGACCCAGTACTTC
CASSQVPQVPYQETQYF
>TRBD1|NA|TRBJ1-5|TRBV7-8
TGTGCCAGCAGTTTACGGAGGGGGCATCAGCCCCAGCATTTT
CASSLRRGHQPQHF
>TRBD2|NA|TRBJ2-7|TRBV20-1
TGCGGGAGCGGGAGGATCACCTACGAGCAGTACTTC
CGSGRITYEQYF
>NA|NA|TRBJ2-3|TRBV27
TGTGCCAGCAGCCAGCCCCGCGGCACAGATACGCAGTATTTT
CASSQPRGTDTQYF
>TRBD1|few|TRBJ1-4|TRBV7-9
TGTGCCAGCAGCCACCGGGACAGGGAGGAAAAACTGTTTTTT
CASSHRDREEKLFF
>NA|few|TRBJ2-5|TRBV5-5
TGTGCCAGCAAGGGGTATGCTCTTCGGGAGACCCAGTACTTC
CASKGYALRETQYF
>TRBD2|few|TRBJ2-3|TRBV6-1
TGTGCCAGCAGTCTCTCTAGCGGGAGGGTCACAGATACGCAGTATTTT
CASSLSSGRVTDTQYF
>NA|many|TRBJ2-1|TRBV4-3
TGTGCCAGCAGTCGCAACAATGAGCAGTTCTTC
CASSRNNEQFF
>NA|few|TRBJ1-6|TRBV6-1
TGTGCCAGCAGTAGGACATCCGGGACCCCGGATTCACCCCTCCACTTT
CASSRTSGTPDSPLHF
>NA|many|TRBJ1-2|TRBV5-1
TGCGCCAGCAGTTCGTCGGGCAGCTCTAACTATGGCTACACCTTC
CASSSSGSSNYGYTF
>NA|NA|TRBJ2-1|TRBV20-1
TGCAGTGCCCCTGAAAGGTCCTACAATGAGCAGTTCTTC
CSAPERSYNEQFF
>NA|NA|TRBJ2-5|TRBV24-1
TGTGCCACCAGTGGTACGACCGCCGATAGACAAGAGACCCAGTACTTC
CATSGTTADRQETQYF
>NA|NA|TRBJ2-2|TRBV4-2
TGTGCCAGCAGCCAAGATCCAGCGGGGAACACCGGGGAGCTGTTTTTT
CASSQDPAGNTGELFF
>NA|NA|TRBJ1-1|TRBV7-2
TGTGCCAGCAGCTTGACGGCCATGAACACTGAAGTTTTCTTT
CASSLTAMNTEVFF
>NA|many|TRBJ2-7|TRBV7-2
TGTGCCAGCAGCTTAGAAGTTCTGCGACGCGAGCAGTACTTC
CASSLEVLRREQYF
>TRBD1|NA|TRBJ2-4|TRBV28
TGTGCCAGCAGTTACCGGGACAGGGAAGGCGAGAACTTC
CASSYRDREGENF
>NA|NA|TRBJ1-2|TRBV2
TGTGCCAGCGAAGGTGACAGCCTAAGCTATGGCTACACCTTC
CASEGDSLSYGYTF
>TRBD2|few|TRBJ2-7|TRBV9
TGTGCCAGCAGCGTAGCTCTAGCGGGCTACGAGCAGTACTTC
CASSVALAGYEQYF
>TRBD2|few|TRBJ2-7|TRBV4-3
TGCGCCAGCAGCCAAGAGGCGGGAGGGCTCTACGAGCAGTACTTC
CASSQEAGGLYEQYF
>TRBD1|NA|TRBJ2-1|TRBV20-1
TGCAGTGCCGGTGGACAGGCCTACAATGAGCAGTTCTTC
CSAGGQAYNEQFF
>NA|NA|TRBJ1-1|TRBV27
TGTGCCAGCAGCCTTGCCGGGGGGGGCACCACTGAAGCTTTCTTT
CASSLAGGGTTEAFF
>NA|many|TRBJ2-5|TRBV20-1
TGCAGTGCTCCCGACCTTTACGCAGAGACCCAGTACTTC
CSAPDLYAETQYF
>TRBD1|NA|TRBJ2-3|TRBV28
TGTGCCAGCAGTTTAACTCGACAGGGGGCAGATACGCAGTATTTT
CASSLTRQGADTQYF
>NA|few|TRBJ2-3|TRBV5-1
TGCGCCAGTTATACAGCATCCAGCACAGATACGCAGTATTTT
CASYTASSTDTQYF
>TRBD1|NA|TRBJ1-1|TRBV12-3/TRBV12-4
TGTGCCAGCAGAAGAACAGGGGATGGCCCTGACGCTTTCTTT
CASRRTGDGPDAFF
>TRBD1|many|TRBJ1-5|TRBV20-1
TGCAGTGCTAGGAAGGGGGCGCAGGATCAGCCCCAGCATTTT
CSARKGAQDQPQHF
>NA|few|TRBJ2-2|TRBV7-2
TGTGCCAGCAGCATCGCGCCACAGGGAGAGGTTACCGGGGAGCTGTTTTTT
CASSIAPQGEVTGELFF
>NA|NA|TRBJ1-1|TRBV9
TGTGCCAGCAGCGTAGAGGGCCTAGGGGGCACTGAAGCTTTCTTT
CASSVEGLGGTEAFF
>NA|NA|TRBJ2-5|TRBV5-1
TGCGCCAGCAGCTGGACGTCCAACGAGTGGGTGCGAGAGACCCAGTACTTC
CASSWTSNEWVRETQYF
>NA|few|TRBJ2-6|TRBV28
TGTGCCAGCACCCAATGGGCGGGAATTAGCTCTGGGGCCAACGTCCTGACTTTC
CASTQWAGISSGANVLTF
>TRBD1|NA|TRBJ1-4|TRBV20-1
TGCAGTGCTTGGGTGACAGGGGGAGAAAAACTGTTTTTT
CSAWVTGGEKLFF
>TRBD1|few|TRBJ2-3|TRBV6-1
TGTGCCACCGCACGGACAGGGGGCCCAGATACGCAGTATTTT
CATARTGGPDTQYF
>TRBD1|many|TRBJ1-5|TRBV12-3/TRBV12-4
TGTGCCAGCAGGCTGACAGGGAAGAATCAGCCCCAGCATTTT
CASRLTGKNQPQHF
>TRBD2|few|TRBJ2-2|TRBV20-1
TGCAGTGCCCAACGGGGGGCCGGGGAGCTGTTTTTT
CSAQRGAGELFF
>TRBD1|few|TRBJ2-6|TRBV20-1
TGCAGTGCTAGAGATCGAAGGACAGGGGGCTCTGGGGCCAACGTCCTGACTTTC
CSARDRRTGGSGANVLTF
>TRBD2|few|TRBJ2-1|TRBV5-1
TGCGCCAGCAGCTTGGAATGGCGACTAGCGGAACACAATGAGCAGTTCTTC
CASSLEWRLAEHNEQFF
>NA|NA|TRBJ2-2|TRBV24-1
TGTGCCACCAGTACCCTCCGGGACGGGGGAACCGGGGAGCTGTTTTTT
CATSTLRDGGTGELFF
>NA|NA|TRBJ1-2|TRBV15
TGTGCCACCAGCAGAGATATAGGGGCCTCGAACTATGGCTACACCTTC
CATSRDIGASNYGYTF
>NA|few|TRBJ1-2|TRBV15
TGTGCCACCAGCAGAGTTGTGGGGACATCGGTAGCTAACTATGGCTACACCTTC
CATSRVVGTSVANYGYTF
>NA|few|TRBJ2-1|TRBV6-5
TGTGCCAGCAGTTACGACCGATACAATGAGCAGTTCTTC
CASSYDRYNEQFF
>TRBD1|many|TRBJ2-1|TRBV29-1
TGCAGCGTTGAAAGGGACAGGTCCTACAATGAGCAGTTCTTC
CSVERDRSYNEQFF
>NA|few|TRBJ2-3|TRBV7-2
TGTGCCAGCAGCCCCCAACCTAGCACAGATACGCAGTATTTT
CASSPQPSTDTQYF
>NA|NA|TRBJ2-6|TRBV29-1
TGCAGCGTTGAAGCATCCTCTGGGGCCAACGTCCTGACTTTC
CSVEASSGANVLTF
>NA|NA|TRBJ1-3|TRBV5-6
TGTGCCAGCAGCACAACCCGTTCTTACTCTGGAAACACCATATATTTT
CASSTTRSYSGNTIYF
>NA|NA|TRBJ2-5|TRBV6-1
TGTGCCAGCAGTGTTTTAGGGGCGGGAGAGACCCAGTACTTC
CASSVLGAGETQYF